Listed here are 32 T cell receptor beta chains from one sample, sequenced in a study of human T cells and chemical hapten exposure. Time point in this sample: patch test 1, 2 weeks after DPC sensitization. Noted treatment: therapeutic diphenylcyclopropenone sensitization with weekly scalp DPC. Sequencing started from total RNA isolated from unfractionated whole blood. In TCRdb, the RACE reads were re-called with MiXCR into one record per CDR3 protein. The sample lists 40,000 to 50,000 distinct CDR3 sequences, over 3.5% seen once, with about 24% in the top ten. This material consisted of whole blood, taken in connection with sensitization to the hapten diphenylcyclopropenone (DPC). The receptors were sampled from a middle-aged man with alopecia areata. Some clones in this sample may be carry-over from other donors' samples.

This clonotype showed up many times. This rearrangement joins TRBV5-1 to TRBJ1-3; 7 nucleotides match TRBD1. V shed 0 bases and J 0 bases; nucleotides not matched to a gene: 3. This CDR3 is built from 16 residues. The germline V gene encodes CDR1 SGHRS and CDR2 YFSETQ. CDR3 coding DNA: TGCGCCAGCAGCTTGGATGGGACAGACTCTGGAAACACCATATATTTT. Its protein product is CASSLDGTDSGNTIYF. Combining the CDR3 with reference TRBV5-1 and TRBJ1-3 gives the whole variable domain KAGVTQTPRYLIKTRGQQVTLSCSPISGHRSVSWYQQTPGQGLQFLFEYFSETQRNKGNFPGRFSGRQFSNSRSEMNVSTLELGDSALYLCASSLDGTDSGNTIYFGEGSWLTVV.

The table lists this clonotype with a count of one. CDR3 in DNA: TGCAGTGCTAGAGATAGGACGCACTACGAGCAGTACTTC. Amino acids: CSARDRTHYEQYF. The chain links TRBV20-1 to TRBJ2-7; D unresolved. Trimming stripped 0 bases from V and 3 bases from J, with 9 bases between. The CDR3 consists of 13 residues. Germline V gives CDR1 DFQATT, CDR2 SNEGSKA (reference sequence).

At least ten counts were recorded for this clonotype. V gene TRBV29-1 combines with J gene TRBJ2-7, with D uncertain. In germline, CDR1 is SQVTM, CDR2 ANQGSEA. The CDR3 is 13 amino acids. Trimming took off 1 base at V and 6 bases at J, with 13 bases between the two ends. The CDR3 sequence: CSVEGPGQAEQYF. CDR3 DNA: TGCAGCGTTGAAGGCCCCGGGCAGGCCGAGCAGTACTTC.

This clonotype was recorded many times. The chain has TRBV3-1 and TRBJ1-5; 7 bases map to TRBD1. Germline V gene lookup returns CDR1 LGHDT and CDR2 YNNKEL (reference sequence). The ends lost 0 bases at V and 4 bases at J; junction bases unmatched: 6. The CDR3 is made up of 16 amino acids. CDR3 nucleotide sequence: TGTGCCAGCAGCCAAGATGGAGGGGGCCAGAATCAGCCCCAGCATTTT. Translating it yields CASSQDGGGQNQPQHF.

Of note for this clonotype: Its ends do not fully match the called genes, so a read error is possible. The chain uses TRBV7-7 and TRBJ2-1, with D perhaps matching TRBD1 or TRBD2 (5 bases each). The CDR3 consists of 15 residues. CDR1 and CDR2 (germline): SSHAT, FNYEAQ (reference sequence). This CDR3 reads CASSLGQGSSGEQFF. The CDR3 coding sequence is TGTGCTAGCAGCTTGGGGCAGGGCAGCTCGGGGGAGCAGTTCTTC.

This clonotype occurred a few times. The rearrangement links TRBV11-2 to TRBJ2-7; TRBD2 aligns across 7 bases. With 3 bases clipped from V and 3 bases from J, the junction kept 2 bases outside the gene matches. Germline V gene data show CDR1 as SGHAT and CDR2 as FQNNGV. CDR3 length: 13 amino acids. CDR3 amino acids: CASSLRGIYEQYF. In nucleotides, the CDR3 is TGTGCCAGCAGCTTGCGGGGGATCTACGAGCAGTACTTC.

This clonotype was seen at least ten times. V gene TRBV18 combines with J gene TRBJ1-1; 9 bases line up with TRBD1. Germline V lookup: CDR1 KGHSH, CDR2 LQKENI. V dropped 3 bases and J dropped 6; count of bases not matched to a gene: 5. The CDR3 loop spans 14 amino acids. CDR3 region: CASSPAGQGSEAFF. The CDR3 nucleotides read TGTGCCAGCTCACCCGCGGGACAGGGCTCTGAAGCTTTCTTT.

There are a few counts of this clonotype. J is TRBJ2-5 and V is TRBV11-2; maybe TRBD1 (6 bases). V lost 3 bases, J lost 4 bases, and 9 bases lay in between. CDR3 length: 13 residues. Per germline, CDR1 SGHAT and CDR2 FQNNGV. For the CDR3, the DNA is TGTGCCAGCAGCTTTGGGGGCGCAGAGACCCAGTACTTC. Translated: CASSFGGAETQYF.

This clonotype was seen at least ten times. The chain combines TRBV18 with TRBJ2-1; maybe TRBD2 (6 bases). CDR1 and CDR2 (germline): KGHSH, LQKENI. The V end lost 3 bases, the J end lost 6 bases, and 12 bases lay between the germline ends. The CDR3 is made up of 14 amino acids. The CDR3 protein is CASSPGGAINEQFF. The CDR3 DNA follows: TGTGCCAGCTCACCGGGCGGGGCAATCAATGAGCAGTTCTTC.

Many counts were recorded for this clonotype. The rearrangement joins TRBV20-1 to TRBJ2-1; TRBD2 is a possible D gene (5 bases). Deletions cut 0 bases from V and 0 bases from J, with 12 bases between. Germline V gene sequence: CDR1 DFQATT, CDR2 SNEGSKA (reference sequence). The CDR3 consists of 16 residues. The CDR3 DNA reads TGCAGTGCTAGAGATCAAAGCGGTAGCTCCTACAATGAGCAGTTCTTC. Translated, it gives CSARDQSGSSYNEQFF.

This clonotype has at least ten counts. J is TRBJ2-4 and V is TRBV5-1; TRBD2 aligns across 9 bases. Germline CDR1 SGHRS, CDR2 YFSETQ. Trimming cost V 1 base and J 5 bases; bases outside gene matches: 7. The CDR3 spans 16 residues. The CDR3 is CASSLLSSGTQNIQYF. The CDR3 DNA follows: TGCGCCAGCAGCTTGCTCTCTAGCGGGACTCAAAACATTCAGTACTTC. The full variable domain, with the rest looked up from reference TRBV5-1 and TRBJ2-4, is KAGVTQTPRYLIKTRGQQVTLSCSPISGHRSVSWYQQTPGQGLQFLFEYFSETQRNKGNFPGRFSGRQFSNSRSEMNVSTLELGDSALYLCASSLLSSGTQNIQYFGAGTRLSVL.

Many counts were recorded for this clonotype. V usage is TRBV3-1 and J usage is TRBJ1-4; 7 bases agree with TRBD1. Trimming cost V 4 bases and J 7 bases; bases outside gene matches: 6. Germline V gene lookup returns CDR1 LGHDT and CDR2 YNNKEL (reference sequence). This CDR3 has 14 residues. CDR3 sequence reads: CASSPRDSGEKLFF. DNA of the CDR3: TGTGCCAGCAGCCCCCGGGACAGTGGTGAAAAACTGTTTTTT.

This clonotype came up many times. This chain joins TRBV12-3 or TRBV12-4 and TRBJ1-5, with D possibly matching TRBD1 (6 bases). This CDR3 contains 15 residues. Trimming stripped 3 bases from V and 5 bases from J, with 14 bases between. DNA for the CDR3: TGTGCCAGCAGTTTGAAGGGGGTGGGCCATCAGCCCCAGCATTTT. Its translation is CASSLKGVGHQPQHF.

Here the CDR3 reads CASSPRMSEKLFF. In nucleotides, the CDR3 is TGTGCCAGCAGTCCCAGGATGAGTGAAAAACTGTTTTTT. The chain recombines TRBV12-3 or TRBV12-4 with TRBJ1-4; no definite D call. The CDR3 has 13 amino acids. The germline V and J ends were trimmed by 5 bases and 7 bases, with 11 bases remaining between them.

This clonotype appeared many times. This rearrangement joins TRBV28 to TRBJ2-7; TRBD2 agrees at 8 bases. This CDR3 spans 15 amino acids. Germline assignment: CDR1 MDHEN and CDR2 SYDVKM. V dropped 6 bases and J dropped 4; count of bases not matched to a gene: 11. This CDR3 reads CASSPSAAGVYEQYF. The DNA for the CDR3 is TGTGCCAGCAGCCCCAGCGCAGCGGGAGTTTACGAGCAGTACTTC.

This chain links TRBV6-1 with TRBJ2-7, with D possibly TRBD1 on 6 matching bases. The CDR3 loop spans 13 amino acids. CDR1 and CDR2 from the germline V gene are MNHNS and SASEGT. V was trimmed by 8 bases and J by 4 bases, leaving 15 bases between them. CDR3 region: CASGVQGGYEQYF. For the CDR3, the DNA is TGTGCCAGCGGAGTACAGGGCGGATACGAGCAGTACTTC.

The sample holds many counts of this clonotype. The V gene is TRBV7-2, the J gene TRBJ2-3; 13 nucleotides match TRBD2. The CDR3 runs 16 residues. Germline V CDR1 and CDR2: SGHTA, FQGNSA. J was trimmed by 6 bases and V by 5 bases; bases with no gene match: 8. CDR3: CASSRTSGSRRDTQYF. The DNA for the CDR3 is TGTGCCAGCAGCAGGACTAGCGGGAGCCGACGGGATACGCAGTATTTT. Together with reference TRBV7-2 and TRBJ2-3, the CDR3 gives the full variable domain: GAGVSQSPSNKVTEKGKDVELRCDPISGHTALYWYRQSLGQGLEFLIYFQGNSAPDKSGLPSDRFSAERTGGSVSTLTIQRTQQEDSAVYLCASSRTSGSRRDTQYFGPGTRLTVL.

This clonotype was seen at least ten times. The chain is built from TRBV5-6 and TRBJ1-6; tentative D call: TRBD1 (5 bases). Trimming removed 1 base from V and 10 bases from J, with 15 bases in between. The germline CDR1 and CDR2 sequences are SGHDT and YYEEEE. CDR3 length equals 15 residues. The CDR3 sequence is CASSLTRELGSPLHF. DNA for the CDR3: TGTGCCAGCAGCTTGACCAGGGAGCTGGGGTCACCCCTCCACTTT.

The sample holds many counts of this clonotype. The junction and the germline gene differ at one end; a read error may be behind it. The chain has TRBV10-3 and TRBJ2-7, with D possibly TRBD2 on 6 matching bases. Germline V gene lookup returns CDR1 ENHRY and CDR2 SYGVKD. The CDR3 runs to 15 residues. The CDR3 DNA is TGTGCCATAAGTGAGTCCGGAGGGCAAAACTACGAGCAGTACTTC. Protein product: CAISESGGQNYEQYF.

Ten or more counts support this clonotype. The CDR3, as DNA: TGCAGTGCGCGGGTTTCCAATCAGCCCCAGCATTTT. This codes for CSARVSNQPQHF. The chain combines TRBV20-1 with TRBJ1-5, with D unclear. Trimming stripped 6 bases from V and 3 bases from J, with 9 bases between. The CDR3 is 12 amino acids. Germline V CDR1 and CDR2: DFQATT, SNEGSKA (reference sequence).

This clonotype showed up just a few times. This rearrangement joins TRBV29-1 to TRBJ1-2, with D perhaps matching TRBD1 (5 bases). CDR1 SQVTM and CDR2 ANQGSEA come from the germline V gene. The CDR3 is 13 residues long. The germline V and J ends were trimmed by 4 bases and 7 bases, with 16 bases remaining between them. CDR3 bases: TGCAGCGTTGCCCAGGGATCGGACCTTGGCTACACCTTC. Its protein product is CSVAQGSDLGYTF.

This clonotype came up a few times. J is TRBJ2-7 and V is TRBV14; 9 nucleotides line up with TRBD2. The CDR3 sequence is 16 residues long. Germline V gene lookup returns CDR1 SGHDN and CDR2 FVKESK. V dropped 0 bases and J dropped 4; count of bases not matched to a gene: 7. The CDR3, as DNA: TGTGCCAGCAGCCAAGACCCGGGACTAGCTTCTTACGAGCAGTACTTC. Its translation is CASSQDPGLASYEQYF.

For this clonotype: This may be a read error, as it is one base from a much larger clone. The CDR3 end shows no conserved phenylalanine or tryptophan, and so a read error is likely. The V gene is TRBV30, the J gene TRBJ2-7; a weak D match, TRBD2 (6 bases). V dropped 2 bases and J dropped 4 bases, with 9 bases sitting between them. There are 12 residues in the CDR3. Per germline, CDR1 GTSNPN and CDR2 SVGIG (reference sequence). The DNA for the CDR3 is TGTGCCTGGAGTAGACTAGGTTACGAGCAGTACCTC. Translation gives CAWSRLGYEQYL.

Many counts were recorded for this clonotype. The V call is TRBV20-1, the J call TRBJ2-3; D gene ambiguous. From germline, CDR1 is DFQATT and CDR2 SNEGSKA (reference sequence). CDR3 length: 13 residues. V dropped 3 bases and J dropped 4 bases, with 11 bases sitting between them. CDR3 sequence reads: CSASVIASDTQYF. In DNA form, the CDR3 reads TGCAGTGCTAGTGTGATAGCATCAGATACGCAGTATTTT.

The chain uses TRBV20-1 and TRBJ2-1; possibly TRBD2 for D (6 bases). Trimming removed 1 base at V and 7 bases at J, with 20 bases between. The CDR3 is 16 amino acids. CDR1 is DFQATT and CDR2 is SNEGSKA in the germline V gene (reference sequence). The CDR3: CSARGRPGDHLNEQFF. The CDR3 nucleotides read TGCAGTGCTAGAGGGAGGCCGGGAGACCACCTGAATGAGCAGTTCTTC.

This clonotype was recorded many times. This rearrangement joins TRBV4-3 to TRBJ1-1, with TRBD1 matching over 8 bases. There are 14 residues in the CDR3. CDR1 is LGHNA, CDR2 YSLEER, per germline. V shed 1 base, J shed 3 bases, and the junction held 1 base outside the gene matches. CDR3 DNA sequence: TGCGCCAGCAGCCAAGCAGGGGGCCACACTGAAGCTTTCTTT. It encodes CASSQAGGHTEAFF.

This clonotype occurred many times. The CDR3 sequence is CASSPGQPGGGYTF. Written as DNA, the CDR3 is TGTGCCAGCAGCCCAGGGCAGCCCGGGGGTGGCTACACCTTC. The chain employs TRBV12-3 or TRBV12-4 and TRBJ1-2, with D maybe TRBD1 (5 bases). The CDR3 runs 14 residues. The V end lost 6 bases, the J end lost 7 bases, and 18 bases lay between the germline ends.

This clonotype was detected many times. This chain joins TRBV28 and TRBJ2-7; TRBD2 matches 11 bases. Germline CDR1 MDHEN, CDR2 SYDVKM. The length of the CDR3 is 18 residues. V gave up 3 bases and J gave up 5 bases; unmatched junction bases: 15. This CDR3 reads CASSFPNPGLAAEDEQYF. Here the CDR3 DNA reads TGTGCCAGCAGTTTCCCAAACCCGGGACTAGCGGCTGAAGACGAGCAGTACTTC.

The table lists this clonotype with many counts. The chain recombines TRBV5-1 with TRBJ2-7; D is undetermined. V was trimmed by 0 bases and J by 1 base, leaving 11 bases between them. The CDR3 is 15 residues long. Germline V gives CDR1 SGHRS, CDR2 YFSETQ. CDR3 region: CASSLVAGPSYEQYF. In nucleotides, the CDR3 is TGCGCCAGCAGCTTGGTGGCAGGTCCATCCTACGAGCAGTACTTC.

Many counts were recorded for this clonotype. This sequence joins TRBV29-1 and TRBJ2-3, with D possibly being TRBD1 (5 bases). The CDR3 has 14 amino acids. Germline-derived CDR1 and CDR2 are SQVTM and ANQGSEA. The V gene lost 4 bases and the J gene lost 3 bases, with 14 bases spanning the gap. The CDR3 is CSVGTRVLTDTQYF. Here the CDR3 DNA reads TGCAGCGTTGGGACAAGGGTTCTGACAGATACGCAGTATTTT.

This clonotype has at least ten counts. The chain is built from TRBV5-5 and TRBJ1-4; D unclear. Germline loops: CDR1 SGHKS, CDR2 YYEKEE (reference sequence). Trimming cost V 6 bases and J 0 bases, with 6 bases left between them. The CDR3 runs 13 residues. The CDR3: CASTDATNEKLFF. The CDR3 coding sequence is TGTGCCAGCACCGATGCAACTAATGAAAAACTGTTTTTT.

There are many counts of this clonotype. The V gene is TRBV6-5, the J gene TRBJ1-4, with TRBD1 matching 9 bases. The CDR3 is made up of 15 amino acids. The J segment lost 10 bases and the V segment lost 4 bases, leaving 10 bases of the junction unmatched. The germline V gene encodes CDR1 MNHEY and CDR2 SVGAGI. Here the CDR3 reads CASSLSDRGQRKLFF. Here the CDR3 DNA reads TGTGCCAGCAGTTTATCGGACAGGGGTCAAAGAAAACTGTTTTTT.